This T cell receptor (beta chain) is from a study of T cell responses to AZD1222 COVID-19 vaccine. General observations from the study: Seropositivity was recorded at baseline in only 5 or 6 AZD1222 recipients.

V was pared by 6 bases and J by 3 bases, with 8 bases between. The CDR3 runs 11 residues. The germline V gene encodes CDR1 DFQATT and CDR2 SNEGSKA (reference sequence). Repertoires were generated with immunoSEQ multiplex PCR, while TCRdb's copy carries only in-frame clones and drops some. Among 69,000 or so clones listed, 88% were seen once. This clone showed up just once. Its specificity is unknown. The clonotype originates from an adult who received the MenACWY meningococcal vaccine as a control. The sequencing used peripheral blood, collected 28 days after the second dose of the MenACWY control vaccine. The chain links TRBV20-1 to TRBJ1-1; tentative D call: TRBD1 (6 bases). The CDR3 DNA reads TGCAGTGCGAGACAGGACACTGAAGCTTTCTTT. It yields the protein CSARQDTEAFF.